These 20 T cell receptor beta chains share one sample of origin, sequenced in a study of early T cells in non-severe SARS-CoV-2 infection. TCRdb ran MiXCR on the 5' RACE reads and lists one entry per CDR3 protein. Of about 83,000 distinct CDR3 sequences listed, about 9.4% are singletons. Sequenced here: whole blood, sampled at baseline. The source of these receptors is an adult who was a healthcare worker with PCR-confirmed SARS-CoV-2 infection or an uninfected control (not recorded which).

The table lists this clonotype with a few counts. This chain connects TRBV12-3 or TRBV12-4 to TRBJ2-1, with TRBD2 matching over 15 bases. V shed 5 bases, J shed 1 base, and the junction held 6 bases outside the gene matches. This CDR3 region has 18 residues. The CDR3 here is CASSPGLAGGPSYNEQFF. DNA of the CDR3: TGTGCCAGCAGTCCTGGACTAGCGGGAGGGCCGTCCTACAATGAGCAGTTCTTC.

This rearrangement joins TRBV5-6 to TRBJ2-4, with 13 nucleotides matching TRBD2. V dropped 3 bases and J dropped 0; count of bases not matched to a gene: 9. The CDR3 sequence is 19 residues long. Germline V gene data show CDR1 as SGHDT and CDR2 as YYEEEE. The CDR3 region has the DNA TGTGCCAGCAGCTACCGGACTAGCGGGAGAAGTTTAGCCAAAAACATTCAGTACTTC. It translates to CASSYRTSGRSLAKNIQYF.

Only a few counts were recorded for this clonotype. The J gene is TRBJ2-1, the V gene TRBV24-1, with 11 nucleotides matching TRBD2. The V and J ends lost 6 bases and 9 bases, in that order; junction bases with no gene match: 6. This CDR3 is built from 14 residues. Germline-derived CDR1 and CDR2 are KGHDR and SFDVKD. The CDR3 is CATSLGSGRGEQFF. The CDR3 coding sequence is TGTGCCACCAGTTTGGGTAGCGGGAGGGGTGAGCAGTTCTTC.

This clonotype showed up just a few times. This chain links TRBV28 with TRBJ1-2; a possible D gene is TRBD1 (5 bases). The CDR3 consists of 13 residues. Germline assignment: CDR1 MDHEN and CDR2 SYDVKM. The ends were cut back, 6 bases at V and 4 bases at J, with 12 bases in the middle. As DNA, the CDR3 is TGTGCCAGCAGCGACACAGGTCGCTATGGCTACACCTTC. Translating gives CASSDTGRYGYTF.

Ten or more counts support this clonotype. The chain couples TRBV4-2 to TRBJ2-1; 8 positions agree with TRBD2. The CDR3 consists of 19 residues. Germline loops: CDR1 LGHNA, CDR2 YNFKEQ. With 3 bases clipped from V and 0 bases from J, the junction kept 13 bases outside the gene matches. CDR3 nucleotides: TGTGCCAGCAGCCAGGGACTAGTCCGTTTTCAAAGCTCCTACAATGAGCAGTTCTTC. It codes for CASSQGLVRFQSSYNEQFF.

The genes are TRBV2 and TRBJ2-7; 9 positions match TRBD2. From germline, CDR1 is SNHLY and CDR2 FYNNEI. Unmatched junction bases numbered 5, after V lost 6 bases and J lost 2 bases. CDR3 length: 14 residues. The CDR3 sequence is CASRIAGDAYEQYF. CDR3 coding DNA: TGTGCCAGCAGGATAGCGGGAGATGCCTACGAGCAGTACTTC.

The chain joins TRBV7-9 to TRBJ1-1; a possible D gene is TRBD1 (6 bases). Germline V CDR1 and CDR2: SEHNR, FQNEAQ (reference sequence). The CDR3 has 12 amino acids. Trimming took off 5 bases at V and 7 bases at J, with 11 bases between the two ends. CDR3 in DNA: TGTGCCAGCAGCCCGACAGGCCTTGAAGCTTTCTTT. It encodes CASSPTGLEAFF.

The chain has TRBV12-3 or TRBV12-4 and TRBJ2-1; 7 bases fit TRBD2. Losses at the gene ends were 1 base for V and 7 bases for J; bases not matched to a gene: 7. The CDR3 covers 15 residues. The CDR3 DNA follows: TGTGCCAGCAGTTTAGTTCCGGTGGGAGGGAATGAGCAGTTCTTC. Translation: CASSLVPVGGNEQFF.

The chain couples TRBV12-2 to TRBJ2-7; TRBD2 is the table's D call and was not checked against the DNA. TRBV12-2 is flagged as a pseudogene. This CDR3 comprises 12 residues. This CDR3 is CASRTLDEWQYF. In DNA, the CDR3 is TGTGCAAGTCGCACCCTCGACGAGTGGCAGTACTTC.

This clonotype appeared a few times. The V and J genes are TRBV12-3 or TRBV12-4 and TRBJ2-2; 7 nucleotides agree with TRBD2. V lost 5 bases and J lost 1; bases outside the gene matches: 1. The length of the CDR3 is 14 residues. CDR3 residues: CASSKRENTGELFF. The CDR3 nucleotides read TGTGCCAGCAGTAAGCGGGAGAACACCGGGGAGCTGTTTTTT.

J is TRBJ2-3 and V is TRBV27; 7 bases fit TRBD2. CDR1 MNHEY and CDR2 SMNVEV come from the germline V gene (reference sequence). V was clipped by 2 bases and J by 1 base; unmatched bases: 3. CDR3 length: 15 amino acids. The CDR3 nucleotides are TGTGCCAGCAGTTTAACTCTAGCGGGCACAGATACGCAGTATTTT. It is translated as CASSLTLAGTDTQYF.

This clonotype was counted between two and nine times. This chain connects TRBV11-2 to TRBJ2-1, with D perhaps matching TRBD1 or TRBD2 (5 bases each). Germline V gene lookup returns CDR1 SGHAT and CDR2 FQNNGV. This CDR3 comprises 17 residues. V was cut by 0 bases and J by 2 bases, with 14 bases left in between. CDR3 amino acids: CASSLEAGALAYNEQFF. In nucleotides, the CDR3 is TGTGCCAGCAGCTTAGAGGCCGGGGCCCTCGCCTACAATGAGCAGTTCTTC.

This clonotype was seen many times. The genes are TRBV10-2 and TRBJ2-7, with 8 bases fitting TRBD1. The CDR3 covers 15 residues. V shed 0 bases and J 4 bases; nucleotides not matched to a gene: 5. Germline V gives CDR1 WSHSY, CDR2 SAAADI. The CDR3 DNA reads as TGCGCCAGCAGTGAGTCCGGACAGGGTGGTTACGAGCAGTACTTC. It translates to CASSESGQGGYEQYF.

This clonotype was counted at least ten times. The chain employs TRBV7-2 and TRBJ1-3; no clear D. In germline, CDR1 is SGHTA, CDR2 FQGNSA. Trimming shortened V by 6 bases and J by 0 bases, and 15 bases separated the two germline ends. The CDR3 sequence is 16 residues long. CDR3 in amino acids: CASSGSSSNSGNTIYF. The CDR3 nucleotides are TGTGCCAGCAGTGGGAGTTCCTCCAACTCTGGAAACACCATATATTTT. Using reference TRBV7-2 and TRBJ1-3 for the parts outside the CDR3, the full variable domain is GAGVSQSPSNKVTEKGKDVELRCDPISGHTALYWYRQSLGQGLEFLIYFQGNSAPDKSGLPSDRFSAERTGGSVSTLTIQRTQQEDSAVYLCASSGSSSNSGNTIYFGEGSWLTVV.

This clonotype showed up just a few times. The chain is built from TRBV19 and TRBJ1-5; D is unresolved. The CDR3 covers 12 residues. The V and J ends lost 5 bases and 4 bases respectively, with 6 bases between them. CDR1 LNHDA and CDR2 SQIVND come from the germline V gene (reference sequence). Here the CDR3 reads CASSLVNQPQHF. In nucleotides, the CDR3 is TGTGCCAGTAGTTTAGTGAATCAGCCCCAGCATTTT.

The chain couples TRBV6-1 to TRBJ1-2; D remains unclear. CDR3 length: 12 residues. V was pared by 6 bases and J by 3 bases, with 8 bases between. In germline, CDR1 is MNHNS, CDR2 SASEGT. CDR3 residues: CASRRRDYGYTF. Here the CDR3 DNA reads TGTGCCAGCAGGAGGAGGGACTATGGCTACACCTTC.

This sequence joins TRBV28 and TRBJ2-2; D is possibly TRBD1 (6 bases). Trimming took 6 bases from V and 6 from J, leaving 23 bases between them. The germline V gene encodes CDR1 MDHEN and CDR2 SYDVKM. The CDR3 has 17 residues. The CDR3 protein is CASRAGTPDSQAGELFF. CDR3 coding DNA: TGTGCCAGCAGAGCTGGGACACCCGATTCTCAGGCCGGGGAGCTGTTTTTT.

The chain's CDR3 is CASSARLAGGETQYF. CDR3 bases: TGTGCCAGCAGCGCGCGACTAGCGGGAGGAGAGACCCAGTACTTC. The gene calls are TRBV5-6 and TRBJ2-5, with 13 bases matching TRBD2. V lost 4 bases and J lost 4; bases outside the gene matches: 4. This CDR3 region has 15 residues. Germline-derived CDR1 and CDR2 are SGHDT and YYEEEE.

J is TRBJ2-7 and V is TRBV10-3, with D unresolved. The CDR3 has 13 residues. Germline loops: CDR1 ENHRY, CDR2 SYGVKD. V gave up 0 bases and J gave up 4 bases, with 7 bases separating them. CDR3 DNA sequence: TGTGCCATCAGTGAGTCGACGACTTACGAGCAGTACTTC. This codes for CAISESTTYEQYF.

In this sample, this clonotype turned up many times. The rearrangement joins TRBV29-1 to TRBJ2-5; D not resolved. V gave up 8 bases and J gave up 7 bases, with 11 bases separating them. The CDR3 runs to 10 residues. CDR1 and CDR2 from the germline V gene are SQVTM and ANQGSEA. The CDR3 DNA is TGCAGCACGTCGGAAGGGACCCAGTACTTC. Encoded protein: CSTSEGTQYF.